The present T cell receptor beta chain was sequenced within a study of blood T cells in healthy people across ages. The length of the CDR3 is 14 residues. V lost 3 bases to trimming and J lost 4 bases; unmatched junction nucleotides: 6. From germline, CDR1 is DFQATT and CDR2 SNEGSKA (reference sequence). A sample-barcoded 5' primer and a J-beta primer mix were used in a second PCR of about 7 to 12 cycles. One entry per CDR3 protein results from TCRdb running MiXCR on the 5' RACE reads. The profile shows about 1.4 million distinct CDR3 sequences, almost 60% of them singletons. This TCR was recovered from a man aged 18-30 years in good health. The sequencing sample was made of blood. V usage is TRBV20-1 and J usage is TRBJ2-7; TRBD1 matches at 10 bases. The CDR3 loop reads CSASRDRGPYEQYF. The CDR3 DNA reads as TGCAGTGCTAGCAGGGACAGGGGCCCGTACGAGCAGTACTTC.